These T cell receptor beta chains were read from a single sample in a study of CD8 T cells in ankylosing spondylitis. One entry per CDR3 protein results from TCRdb running MiXCR on the 5' RACE reads. The repertoire holds some 270,000 distinct CDR3 sequences, with roughly 32% as singletons. The material sequenced was blood, either unsorted or a sorted T cell fraction (not recorded which). The receptors come from a male donor with ankylosing spondylitis or in good health (not recorded which). Each CDR3 is given with its conserved first and last residue. D genes are given only for firm matches. Size is omitted from some rows. Given values are once, few, many or a class for expanded clones.

clone size	V gene	D gene	J gene	CDR3 protein	CDR3 DNA
.	TRBV5-1	TRBD1	TRBJ2-7	CASSSGQGEVNYEQYF	TGCGCCAGCAGCTCTGGACAGGGGGAGGTAAACTACGAGCAGTACTTC
.	TRBV20-1	.	TRBJ2-1	CSARTTMFTAEQFF	TGCAGTGCTAGAACCACCATGTTCACGGCCGAGCAGTTCTTC
.	TRBV20-1	TRBD2	TRBJ2-5	CSARVGTSGDGETQYF	TGCAGTGCTAGAGTGGGGACTAGCGGGGATGGGGAGACCCAGTACTTC
.	TRBV20-1	TRBD1	TRBJ1-5	CSAGTGTVSNQPQHF	TGCAGTGCCGGGACCGGGACAGTTAGCAATCAGCCCCAGCATTTT
few	TRBV9	.	TRBJ2-7	CASSVDVGPPGEQYF	TGTGCCAGCAGCGTAGATGTGGGTCCCCCCGGCGAGCAGTACTTC
.	TRBV6-1	.	TRBJ1-1	CASSLTGMNTEAFF	TGTGCCAGCAGTCTCACCGGTATGAACACTGAAGCTTTCTTT
.	TRBV5-5	TRBD1	TRBJ2-5	CASSLRDRGFRETQYF	TGTGCCAGCAGCTTGCGGGACAGGGGGTTTCGGGAGACCCAGTACTTC
.	TRBV5-1	TRBD1	TRBJ2-2	CASSRTGQNTGELFF	TGCGCCAGCAGCCGGACAGGCCAGAACACCGGGGAGCTGTTTTTT
.	TRBV20-1	TRBD2	TRBJ2-3	CSAEPGGGTDTQYF	TGCAGTGCTGAACCGGGAGGTGGGACAGATACGCAGTATTTT
.	TRBV7-2	.	TRBJ2-7	CASSNLGLSYEQYF	TGTGCCAGCAGCAACCTAGGGCTATCTTACGAGCAGTACTTC